These 28 T cell receptor beta chains originate from one sample sequenced in a study of blood T cell repertoires in COVID-19. Method: immunoSEQ multiplex PCR; TCRdb's copy keeps in-frame clones and lacks some. The sample holds 250,000 to 300,000 clones; under 90% are singletons and the top ten take roughly 2.9%. Sequenced input: peripheral blood. The receptors derive from a woman aged 60-70 years with active or convalescent COVID-19.

The CDR3 is CASSLAGSLTNYGYTF. The CDR3 DNA sequence: TGTGCCAGCAGCTTAGCGGGCAGCCTCACTAACTATGGCTACACCTTC. J is TRBJ1-2 and V is TRBV7-6; unclear D gene. Germline CDR1 reads SGHVS; CDR2 reads FNYEAQ. The CDR3 loop spans 16 amino acids. Trimming removed 0 bases from V and 0 bases from J, with 11 bases in between.

The rearrangement joins TRBV11-2 to TRBJ2-7; 8 positions match TRBD2. V lost 6 bases and J lost 6; bases outside the gene matches: 10. Germline V lookup: CDR1 SGHAT, CDR2 FQNNGV. The CDR3 is 14 residues long. CDR3: CASSPFGREVEQYF. The CDR3 nucleotides are TGTGCCAGCAGTCCCTTCGGGAGGGAAGTCGAGCAGTACTTC.

This sequence joins TRBV2 and TRBJ2-3, with a possible D match to TRBD1 (6 bases). The germline gives CDR1 SNHLY, CDR2 FYNNEI. The CDR3 length is 14 residues. Trimming pared 7 bases from V and 0 bases from J, leaving 11 bases between. Here the CDR3 reads CASKRQASTDTQYF. CDR3 bases: TGTGCCAGCAAACGACAGGCGAGCACAGATACGCAGTATTTT.

This rearrangement joins TRBV5-1 to TRBJ1-4; the match to TRBD1 covers 8 bases. CDR1 and CDR2 from the germline V gene are SGHRS and YFSETQ. V shed 0 bases, J shed 8 bases, and the junction held 12 bases outside the gene matches. The CDR3 runs 17 residues. CDR3: CASSLDFTTGEEEKLFF. CDR3 DNA: TGCGCCAGCAGCTTGGATTTTACGACAGGGGAGGAAGAAAAACTGTTTTTT. Variable domain in full (rest from reference TRBV5-1 and TRBJ1-4): KAGVTQTPRYLIKTRGQQVTLSCSPISGHRSVSWYQQTPGQGLQFLFEYFSETQRNKGNFPGRFSGRQFSNSRSEMNVSTLELGDSALYLCASSLDFTTGEEEKLFFGSGTQLSVL.

This chain links TRBV29-1 with TRBJ1-1, with TRBD1 as a possible D gene (5 bases). V was pared by 7 bases and J by 7 bases, with 13 bases between. Germline V CDR1 and CDR2: SQVTM, ANQGSEA. The CDR3 length is 11 residues. The CDR3 region has the DNA TGCAGCGGTTCGGGGGGGAGTGAAGCTTTCTTT. This translates into CSGSGGSEAFF.

The CDR3 DNA is TGTGCCTGGAGTCCCAACAACCTCTACAATGAGCAGTTCTTC. Residues: CAWSPNNLYNEQFF. This chain links TRBV30 with TRBJ2-1; D not certain. Germline CDR1 is GTSNPN and CDR2 is SVGIG (reference sequence). The CDR3 consists of 14 residues. Trimming stripped 2 bases from V and 3 bases from J, with 11 bases between.

The genes are TRBV5-6 and TRBJ1-3; D unclear. Trimming pared 4 bases from V and 0 bases from J, leaving 5 bases between. The CDR3 runs to 13 residues. The germline V gene has CDR1 SGHDT and CDR2 YYEEEE. This CDR3 is CASSPSSGNTIYF. CDR3 DNA sequence: TGTGCCAGCAGCCCCTCCTCTGGAAACACCATATATTTT.

V gene TRBV10-3 combines with J gene TRBJ2-2; 9 bases map to TRBD2. The germline V gene has CDR1 ENHRY and CDR2 SYGVKD. CDR3 size: 16 residues. V gave up 10 bases and J gave up 4 bases; unmatched junction bases: 13. The CDR3, as DNA: TGTGCCACCCTCCCCTTAGCGGGGGTGACCACCGGGGAGCTGTTTTTT. It encodes CATLPLAGVTTGELFF.

V is TRBV10-3 and J is TRBJ1-1; D is possibly TRBD1 (5 bases). Germline-derived CDR1 and CDR2 are ENHRY and SYGVKD. This CDR3 is built from 14 residues. The V end lost 3 bases, the J end lost 0 bases, and 8 bases lay between the germline ends. The CDR3 loop is CAISDRQMNTEAFF. The CDR3 bases are TGTGCCATCAGTGACCGACAGATGAACACTGAAGCTTTCTTT.

The chain links TRBV5-8 to TRBJ1-1; D might be TRBD1 (5 bases). Trimming stripped 0 bases from V and 11 bases from J, with 11 bases between. The CDR3 sequence is 12 residues long. CDR1 and CDR2 from the germline V gene are SGHTS and YDEGEE. In DNA form, the CDR3 reads TGTGCCAGCAGCTTGGCCGAGGCAGGGGCTTTCTTT. This translates into CASSLAEAGAFF.

J is TRBJ2-7 and V is TRBV5-1; D is possibly TRBD1 (5 bases). Germline V CDR1 and CDR2: SGHRS, YFSETQ. V lost 1 base and J lost 3, with 8 bases in between. The length of the CDR3 is 13 residues. The CDR3: CASSLHDSYEQYF. CDR3 nucleotide sequence: TGCGCCAGCAGCTTGCATGACAGCTACGAGCAGTACTTC. Full variable domain (outside the CDR3, taken from reference TRBV5-1 and TRBJ2-7): KAGVTQTPRYLIKTRGQQVTLSCSPISGHRSVSWYQQTPGQGLQFLFEYFSETQRNKGNFPGRFSGRQFSNSRSEMNVSTLELGDSALYLCASSLHDSYEQYFGPGTRLTVT.

The chain employs TRBV7-9 and TRBJ2-7; D unresolved. Per the germline V gene, CDR1 is SEHNR and CDR2 is FQNEAQ (reference sequence). The CDR3 runs 15 residues. Trimming removed 1 base from V and 7 bases from J, with 17 bases in between. The CDR3 here is CASSLGSRIRLEQYF. The CDR3 DNA reads TGTGCCAGCAGCTTAGGATCTAGAATCAGACTTGAGCAGTACTTC.

This clone appeared a few times. The chain has TRBV10-3 and TRBJ2-3; the match to TRBD1 covers 8 bases. The length of the CDR3 is 15 residues. With V trimmed by 8 bases and J by 1 base, 8 bases remained unmatched. Germline V gene lookup returns CDR1 ENHRY and CDR2 SYGVKD. The DNA for the CDR3 is TGTGCCATCGGGGAGACAGGGGACGGCACAGATACGCAGTATTTT. As protein: CAIGETGDGTDTQYF.

This clone was detected once. The chain combines TRBV6-1 with TRBJ2-1, with D possibly matching TRBD2 (7 bases). The length of the CDR3 is 16 residues. Trimming removed 3 bases at V and 7 bases at J, with 19 bases between. Germline V gives CDR1 MNHNS, CDR2 SASEGT. Here the CDR3 DNA reads TGTGCCAGCAGTGATAGGGGGGGCCCTCACGGGAATGAGCAGTTCTTC. Translated: CASSDRGGPHGNEQFF.

The V call is TRBV19, the J call TRBJ1-5; D unresolved. The CDR3 loop spans 15 amino acids. Germline assignment: CDR1 LNHDA and CDR2 SQIVND (reference sequence). Trimming stripped 2 bases from V and 0 bases from J, with 8 bases between. CDR3 nucleotide sequence: TGTGCCAGTAGTATAACCAGAAATAGCAATCAGCCCCAGCATTTT. This gives the protein CASSITRNSNQPQHF.

This clone is a singleton in its sample. The chain links TRBV12-3 or TRBV12-4 to TRBJ1-3; 9 bases map to TRBD1. CDR3 size: 13 residues. Unmatched junction bases numbered 5, after V lost 5 bases and J lost 9 bases. The chain's CDR3 is CASSVRDRATIYF. CDR3 coding DNA: TGTGCCAGCAGTGTCCGGGACAGGGCCACCATATATTTT.

The chain links TRBV5-4 to TRBJ2-1, with 10 bases aligning to TRBD2. The CDR3 contains 16 residues. V was clipped by 4 bases and J by 5 bases; unmatched bases: 9. Germline CDR1 reads SGHNT; CDR2 reads YYREEE (reference sequence). The CDR3 DNA sequence: TGTGCCAGCAGCCCAAGCGGGGGGGCCCCCCACAATGAGCAGTTCTTC. This sequence encodes CASSPSGGAPHNEQFF.

This chain connects TRBV7-2 to TRBJ2-5; the D gene is possibly TRBD2 (6 bases). CDR1 SGHTA and CDR2 FQGNSA come from the germline V gene. The V gene lost 3 bases and the J gene lost 4 bases, with 12 bases spanning the gap. The CDR3 runs 14 residues. The CDR3 loop is CASSFTSTSETQYF. CDR3 coding DNA: TGTGCCAGCAGCTTTACTAGCACCTCAGAGACCCAGTACTTC.

This chain links TRBV9 with TRBJ1-3, with D uncertain. There are 11 residues in the CDR3. The germline V and J ends were trimmed by 5 bases and 3 bases, with 3 bases remaining between them. Germline V gene sequence: CDR1 SGDLS, CDR2 YYNGEE. Here the CDR3 reads CASSIGNTIYF. The CDR3 coding sequence is TGTGCCAGCAGTATTGGAAACACCATATATTTT.

The rearrangement uses TRBV6-5 and TRBJ1-1; a possible D gene is TRBD1 (6 bases). The CDR3 is 12 residues long. The V gene's germline CDR1 is MNHEY and CDR2 SVGAGI. Trimming took 9 bases from V and 1 from J, leaving 9 bases between them. CDR3 sequence (DNA): TGTGCCAGTGGACAGAGGAACACTGAAGCTTTCTTT. Its protein is CASGQRNTEAFF.

The gene calls are TRBV18 and TRBJ1-3; 7 bases fit TRBD1. CDR1 is KGHSH and CDR2 is LQKENI in the germline V gene. CDR3 length: 14 amino acids. V was clipped by 4 bases and J by 4 bases; unmatched bases: 4. For the CDR3, the DNA is TGTGCCAGCTCACGGACAGGTGGGGGAAACACCATATATTTT. It is translated as CASSRTGGGNTIYF.

The chain uses TRBV10-3 and TRBJ2-7; D not resolved. This CDR3 has 11 residues. Deletions cut 6 bases from V and 3 bases from J, with 6 bases between. Per germline, CDR1 ENHRY and CDR2 SYGVKD. In DNA form, the CDR3 reads TGTGCCATCAGACAGTACTACGAGCAGTACTTC. Protein sequence: CAIRQYYEQYF.

Concerning this clone: This specimen includes other DNA sequences encoding the same CDR3. The rearrangement links TRBV19 to TRBJ2-2, with 8 positions matching TRBD1. The J segment lost 3 bases and the V segment lost 7 bases, leaving 1 base of the junction unmatched. CDR1 is LNHDA, CDR2 SQIVND, per germline (reference sequence). The CDR3 totals 13 residues. CDR3 DNA: TGTGCCAGTAAGGGACAGGACACCGGGGAGCTGTTTTTT. Protein product: CASKGQDTGELFF.

The genes are TRBV19 and TRBJ1-2, with 7 bases lining up with TRBD1. V was pared by 5 bases and J by 2 bases, with 11 bases of the junction left unmatched. Germline values: CDR1 LNHDA, CDR2 SQIVND (reference sequence). The CDR3 sequence is 16 residues long. Here the CDR3 reads CASSLIGGGANYGYTF. As DNA, the CDR3 is TGTGCCAGTAGTCTAATCGGAGGGGGCGCGAACTATGGCTACACCTTC.

The chain carries TRBV27 and TRBJ2-2, with TRBD1 as a possible D gene (6 bases). This CDR3 has 15 amino acids. Germline V gene sequence: CDR1 MNHEY, CDR2 SMNVEV (reference sequence). V lost 2 bases and J 6 bases, leaving 13 bases between the germline ends. CDR3 sequence reads: CASSLTQGVAGELFF. CDR3 in DNA: TGTGCCAGCAGTTTAACACAGGGTGTTGCCGGGGAGCTGTTTTTT.

The chain recombines TRBV24-1 with TRBJ2-2; D unresolved. The germline V gene has CDR1 KGHDR and CDR2 SFDVKD. The CDR3 sequence is 15 residues long. V was shortened by 9 bases and J by 4 bases, with 17 bases between the two germline ends. In nucleotides, the CDR3 is TGTGCCACCTCCGCGCCAGGAACTTCCACCGGGGAGCTGTTTTTT. Encoded protein: CATSAPGTSTGELFF.

The CDR3 nucleotides are TGTGCCAGCAGCCTCGTAGACATGCCCACCTTC. Amino acid sequence: CASSLVDMPTF. The rearrangement links TRBV12-3 or TRBV12-4 to TRBJ1-2; D not certain. V shed 6 bases and J shed 13 bases, with 15 bases lying between them. This CDR3 spans 11 amino acids.

This chain uses TRBV7-9 with TRBJ1-4, with 8 bases fitting TRBD1. Germline-derived CDR1 and CDR2 are SEHNR and FQNEAQ (reference sequence). The CDR3 sequence is 14 residues long. J gave up 8 bases and V 6 bases, and 8 bases lay outside the gene matches. In nucleotides, the CDR3 is TGTGCCAGCAGACTACAGGGGGGAGTGGAAAAACTGTTTTTT. The encoded protein is CASRLQGGVEKLFF.